This T cell receptor beta chain originates from a study of blood T cell repertoires in COVID-19. This clone occurred a few times. Some clones are missing from TCRdb's copy, which holds only in-frame ones; the method was immunoSEQ multiplex PCR. The data show around 250,000 clones, approximately 87% seen once. CDR1 KGHSH and CDR2 LQKENI come from the germline V gene. The CDR3 length is 14 residues. V dropped 5 bases and J dropped 1; count of bases not matched to a gene: 4. The sequence derives from a human donor in a cohort sampled during active COVID-19. The chain has TRBV18 and TRBJ1-1; 7 bases map to TRBD1. The material sequenced was peripheral blood. CDR3 DNA: TGTGCCAGCTCAGGACAGGCGACGAACACTGAAGCTTTCTTT. Translated: CASSGQATNTEAFF.